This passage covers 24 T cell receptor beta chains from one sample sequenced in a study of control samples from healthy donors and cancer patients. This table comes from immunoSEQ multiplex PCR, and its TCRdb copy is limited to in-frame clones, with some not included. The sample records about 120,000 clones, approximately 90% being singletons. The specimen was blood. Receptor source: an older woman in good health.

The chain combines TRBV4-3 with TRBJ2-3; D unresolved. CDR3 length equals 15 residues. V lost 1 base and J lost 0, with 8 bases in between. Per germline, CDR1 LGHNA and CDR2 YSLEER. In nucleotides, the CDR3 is TGCGCCAGCAGCCAAGGCTGGATAAGCACAGATACGCAGTATTTT. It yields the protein CASSQGWISTDTQYF.

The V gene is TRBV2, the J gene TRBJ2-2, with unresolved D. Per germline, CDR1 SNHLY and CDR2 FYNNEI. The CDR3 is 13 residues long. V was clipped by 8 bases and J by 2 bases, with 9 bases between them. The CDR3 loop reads CASGITNTGELFF. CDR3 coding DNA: TGTGCCAGCGGTATTACTAACACCGGGGAGCTGTTTTTT.

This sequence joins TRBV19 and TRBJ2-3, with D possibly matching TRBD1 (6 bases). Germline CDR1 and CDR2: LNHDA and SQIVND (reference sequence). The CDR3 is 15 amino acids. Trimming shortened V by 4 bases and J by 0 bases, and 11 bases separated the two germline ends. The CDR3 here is CASSKKDRSTDTQYF. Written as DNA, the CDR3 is TGTGCCAGTAGTAAAAAGGACAGAAGCACAGATACGCAGTATTTT.

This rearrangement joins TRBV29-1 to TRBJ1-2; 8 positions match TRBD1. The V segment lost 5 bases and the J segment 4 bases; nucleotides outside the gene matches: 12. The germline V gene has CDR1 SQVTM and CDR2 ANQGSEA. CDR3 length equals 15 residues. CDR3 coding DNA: TGCAGCGTTTATGGACAGGGCCCGTCTGTCTATGGCTACACCTTC. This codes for CSVYGQGPSVYGYTF.

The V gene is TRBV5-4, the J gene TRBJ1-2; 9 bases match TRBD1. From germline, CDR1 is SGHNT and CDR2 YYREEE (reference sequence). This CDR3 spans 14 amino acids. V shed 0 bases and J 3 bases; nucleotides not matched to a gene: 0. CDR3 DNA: TGTGCCAGCAGCTTGGGGGACAGGGACTATGGCTACACCTTC. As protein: CASSLGDRDYGYTF.

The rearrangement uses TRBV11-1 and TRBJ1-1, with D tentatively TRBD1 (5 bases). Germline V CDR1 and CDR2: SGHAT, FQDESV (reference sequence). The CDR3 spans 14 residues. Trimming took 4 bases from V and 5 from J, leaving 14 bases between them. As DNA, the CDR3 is TGTGCCAGCAGCTCCAGGGCCGATTGGACTGAAGCTTTCTTT. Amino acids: CASSSRADWTEAFF.

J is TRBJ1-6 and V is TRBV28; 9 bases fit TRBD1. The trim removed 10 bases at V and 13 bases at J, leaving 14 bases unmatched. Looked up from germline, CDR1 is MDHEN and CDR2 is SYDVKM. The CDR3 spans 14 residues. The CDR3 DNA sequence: TGTGCCATCAAGGGGGGACAGGGAGCCTCGCCCCTCCACTTT. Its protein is CAIKGGQGASPLHF.

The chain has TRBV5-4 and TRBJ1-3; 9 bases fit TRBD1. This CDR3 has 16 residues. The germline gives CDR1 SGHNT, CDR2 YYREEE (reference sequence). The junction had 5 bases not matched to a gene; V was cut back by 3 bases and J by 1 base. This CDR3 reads CASSSLGTGSGNTIYF. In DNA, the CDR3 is TGTGCCAGCAGCTCACTGGGGACAGGGTCTGGAAACACCATATATTTT.

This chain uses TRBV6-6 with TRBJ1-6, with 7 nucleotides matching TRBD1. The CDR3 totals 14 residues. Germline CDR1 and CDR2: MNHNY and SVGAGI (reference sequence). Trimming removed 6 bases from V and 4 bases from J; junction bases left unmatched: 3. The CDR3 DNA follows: TGTGCCAGCAGCGTGGACAGGTATAATTCACCCCTCCACTTT. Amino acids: CASSVDRYNSPLHF.

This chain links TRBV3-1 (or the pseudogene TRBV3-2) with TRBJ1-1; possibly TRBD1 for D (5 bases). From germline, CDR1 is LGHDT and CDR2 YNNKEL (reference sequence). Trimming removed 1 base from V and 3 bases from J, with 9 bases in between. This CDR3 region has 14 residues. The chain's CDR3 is CASSQAVGDTEAFF. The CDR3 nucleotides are TGTGCCAGCAGCCAAGCCGTGGGGGACACTGAAGCTTTCTTT.

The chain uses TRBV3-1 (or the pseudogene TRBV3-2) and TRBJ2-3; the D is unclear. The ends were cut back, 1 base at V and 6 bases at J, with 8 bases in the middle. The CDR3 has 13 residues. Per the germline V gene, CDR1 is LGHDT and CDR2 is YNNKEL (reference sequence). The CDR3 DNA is TGTGCCAGCAGCCAAGCATATTCTGATACGCAGTATTTT. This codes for CASSQAYSDTQYF.

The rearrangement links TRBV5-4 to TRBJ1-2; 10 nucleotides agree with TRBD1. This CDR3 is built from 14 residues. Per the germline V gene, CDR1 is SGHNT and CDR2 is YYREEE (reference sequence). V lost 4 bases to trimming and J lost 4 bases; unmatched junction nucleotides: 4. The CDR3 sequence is CASSRDRGVYGYTF. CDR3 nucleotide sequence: TGTGCCAGCAGCAGGGACAGGGGCGTCTATGGCTACACCTTC.

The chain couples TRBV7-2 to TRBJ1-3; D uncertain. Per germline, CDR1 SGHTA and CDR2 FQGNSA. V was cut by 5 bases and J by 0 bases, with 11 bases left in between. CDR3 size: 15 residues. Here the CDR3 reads CASSRTSGSGNTIYF. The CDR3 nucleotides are TGTGCCAGCAGCAGGACTTCCGGCTCTGGAAACACCATATATTTT.

The CDR3 is CASSLGTGGSGELFF. CDR3 bases: TGTGCCAGCAGCTTAGGTACAGGAGGAAGCGGGGAGCTGTTTTTT. V usage is TRBV11-3 and J usage is TRBJ2-2, with D perhaps assigned TRBD1 or TRBD2 (5 bases each). Germline V lookup: CDR1 SGHNT, CDR2 YENEEA. The CDR3 is 15 amino acids. Deletions cut 1 base from V and 7 bases from J, with 13 bases between.

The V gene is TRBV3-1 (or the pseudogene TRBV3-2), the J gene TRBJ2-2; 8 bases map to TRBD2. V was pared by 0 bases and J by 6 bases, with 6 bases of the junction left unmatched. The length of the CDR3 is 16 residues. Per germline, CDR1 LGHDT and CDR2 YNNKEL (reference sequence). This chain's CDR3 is CASSQDRLAGAGELFF. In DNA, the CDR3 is TGTGCCAGCAGCCAAGATAGGCTAGCGGGCGCCGGGGAGCTGTTTTTT.

The CDR3 loop is CASQGQYLGDTQYF. The CDR3 nucleotides read TGTGCCAGCCAGGGACAGTACCTAGGGGATACGCAGTATTTT. The chain joins TRBV6-5 to TRBJ2-3; 7 bases are a match to TRBD1. This CDR3 contains 14 residues. The germline V gene has CDR1 MNHEY and CDR2 SVGAGI. V dropped 8 bases and J dropped 6; count of bases not matched to a gene: 11.

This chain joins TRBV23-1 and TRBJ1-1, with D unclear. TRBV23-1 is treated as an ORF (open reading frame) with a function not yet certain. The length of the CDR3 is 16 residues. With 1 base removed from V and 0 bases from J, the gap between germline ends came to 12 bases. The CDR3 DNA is TGCGCCAGCAGTCAATTTCGAGGCTACATGAACACTGAAGCTTTCTTT. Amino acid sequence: CASSQFRGYMNTEAFF.

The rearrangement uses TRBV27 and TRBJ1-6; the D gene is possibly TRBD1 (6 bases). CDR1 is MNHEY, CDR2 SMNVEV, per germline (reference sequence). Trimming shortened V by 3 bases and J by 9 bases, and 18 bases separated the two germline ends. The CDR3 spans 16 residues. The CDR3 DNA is TGTGCCAGCAGTTTGGAGGGGGTCCGTGTCTCTTCACCCCTCCACTTT. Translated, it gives CASSLEGVRVSSPLHF.

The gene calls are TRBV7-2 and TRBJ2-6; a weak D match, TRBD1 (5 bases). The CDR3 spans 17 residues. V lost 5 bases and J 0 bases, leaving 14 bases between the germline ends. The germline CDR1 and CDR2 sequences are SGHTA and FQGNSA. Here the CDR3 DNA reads TGTGCCAGCAGCCCCATGGGGCCGCGCTCTGGGGCCAACGTCCTGACTTTC. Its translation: CASSPMGPRSGANVLTF.

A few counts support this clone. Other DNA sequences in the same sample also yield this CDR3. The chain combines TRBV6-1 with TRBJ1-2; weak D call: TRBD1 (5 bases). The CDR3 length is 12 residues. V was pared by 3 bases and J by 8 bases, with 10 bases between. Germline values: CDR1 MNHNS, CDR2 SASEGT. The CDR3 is CASSEARGGYTF. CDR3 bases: TGTGCCAGCAGTGAGGCCCGGGGGGGCTACACCTTC.

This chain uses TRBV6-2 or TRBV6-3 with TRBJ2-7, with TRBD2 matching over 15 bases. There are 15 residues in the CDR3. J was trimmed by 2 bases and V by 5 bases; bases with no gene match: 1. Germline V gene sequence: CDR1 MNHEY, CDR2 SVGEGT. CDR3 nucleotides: TGTGCCAGCAGTAGGACTAGCGGGGGGGCCTACGAGCAGTACTTC. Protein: CASSRTSGGAYEQYF.

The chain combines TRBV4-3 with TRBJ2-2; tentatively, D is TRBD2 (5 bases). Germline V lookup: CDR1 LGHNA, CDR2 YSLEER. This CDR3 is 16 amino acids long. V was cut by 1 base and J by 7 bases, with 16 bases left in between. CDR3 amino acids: CASSQARRGRIGELFF. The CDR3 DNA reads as TGCGCCAGCAGCCAAGCTCGTCGGGGTCGCATCGGGGAGCTGTTTTTT.

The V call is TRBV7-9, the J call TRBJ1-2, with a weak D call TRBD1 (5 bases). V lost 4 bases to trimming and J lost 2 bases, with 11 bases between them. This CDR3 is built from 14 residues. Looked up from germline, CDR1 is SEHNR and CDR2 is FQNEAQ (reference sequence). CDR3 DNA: TGTGCCAGCAGCTCCTCGGGGGTGAACTATGGCTACACCTTC. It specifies CASSSSGVNYGYTF.

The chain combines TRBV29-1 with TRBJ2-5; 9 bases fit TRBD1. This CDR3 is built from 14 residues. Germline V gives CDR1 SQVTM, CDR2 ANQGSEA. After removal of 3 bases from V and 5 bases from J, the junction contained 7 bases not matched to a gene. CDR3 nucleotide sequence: TGCAGCGTTGACCGGACAGGGGTGGTGGAGACCCAGTACTTC. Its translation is CSVDRTGVVETQYF.